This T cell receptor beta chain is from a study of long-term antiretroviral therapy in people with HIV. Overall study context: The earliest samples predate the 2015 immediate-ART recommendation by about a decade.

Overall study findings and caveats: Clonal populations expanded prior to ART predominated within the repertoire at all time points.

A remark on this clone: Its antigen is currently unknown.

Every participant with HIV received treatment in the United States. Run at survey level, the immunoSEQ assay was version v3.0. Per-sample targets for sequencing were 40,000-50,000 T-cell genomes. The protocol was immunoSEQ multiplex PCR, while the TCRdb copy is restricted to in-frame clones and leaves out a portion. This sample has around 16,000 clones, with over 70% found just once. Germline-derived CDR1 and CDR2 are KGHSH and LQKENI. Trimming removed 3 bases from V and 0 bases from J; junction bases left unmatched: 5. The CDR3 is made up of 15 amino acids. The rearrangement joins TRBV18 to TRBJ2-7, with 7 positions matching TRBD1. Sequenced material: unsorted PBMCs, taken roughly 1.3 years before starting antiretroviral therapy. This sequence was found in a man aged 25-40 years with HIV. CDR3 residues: CASSPVRGSSYEQYF. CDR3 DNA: TGTGCCAGCTCACCCGTCAGGGGGAGCTCCTACGAGCAGTACTTC.